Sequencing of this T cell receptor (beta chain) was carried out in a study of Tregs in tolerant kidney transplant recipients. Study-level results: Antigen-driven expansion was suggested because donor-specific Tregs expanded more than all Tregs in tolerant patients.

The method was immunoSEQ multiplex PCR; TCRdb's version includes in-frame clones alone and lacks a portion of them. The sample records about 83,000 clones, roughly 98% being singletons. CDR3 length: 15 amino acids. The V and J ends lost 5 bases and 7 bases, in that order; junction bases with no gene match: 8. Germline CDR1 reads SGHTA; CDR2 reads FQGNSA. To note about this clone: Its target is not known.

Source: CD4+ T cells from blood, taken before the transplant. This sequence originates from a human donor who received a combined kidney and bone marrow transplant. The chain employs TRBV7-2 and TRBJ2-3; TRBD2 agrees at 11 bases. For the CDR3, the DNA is TGTGCCAGCAGCGTACGACTAGCGGGGCATCATACGCAGTATTTT. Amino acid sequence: CASSVRLAGHHTQYF.